What follows describes a single TCR beta chain. This entry comes from a study of brain T cells in children with intractable seizures. Time point of the sample: blood from clinic visit 5 months post-surgery; TSC patient then seizure free. Pre-surgery treatment included at least one anti-epileptic drug. Germline-derived CDR1 and CDR2 are SGHNT and YENEEA. The CDR3 is 18 residues long. The germline V and J ends were trimmed by 0 bases and 8 bases, with 22 bases remaining between them. The method was immunoSEQ multiplex PCR; TCRdb's version includes in-frame clones alone and lacks a portion of them. Of 340,000 or so clones in the sample, 93% were seen once.

The rearrangement joins TRBV11-3 to TRBJ2-2; D possibly corresponds to TRBD2 (6 bases). This clonotype was sampled from a boy younger than two with tuberous sclerosis and intractable seizures. Here the sequenced sample was peripheral blood, taken less than 6 months after surgery. The CDR3 is CASSLDLAAGRLQGELFF. The CDR3 DNA sequence: TGTGCCAGCAGCTTAGATCTTGCGGCAGGGAGGTTACAAGGGGAGCTGTTTTTT.